The 2 T cell receptor beta chains below all came from one sample that was sequenced in a study of shared clonotypes between healthy human individuals. The method was immunoSEQ multiplex PCR; TCRdb's version includes in-frame clones alone and lacks a portion of them. The table records about 660,000 clones, about 74% of them present only once. Material: memory CD4+ T cells sorted from blood. Sample subset: CD45RA-negative fraction. Receptor source: a woman aged 30 to 39 in good health.

V usage is TRBV28 and J usage is TRBJ2-7; 11 nucleotides match TRBD1. Trimming cost V 7 bases and J 3 bases; bases outside gene matches: 11. The germline CDR1 and CDR2 sequences are MDHEN and SYDVKM. CDR3 size: 16 residues. Here the CDR3 DNA reads TGTGCCAGCACCGCAAGTGGGGGACAGGGGGTCTACGAGCAGTACTTC. Translated: CASTASGGQGVYEQYF.

The chain carries TRBV6-5 and TRBJ1-3; perhaps TRBD1 as D (5 bases). The CDR3 covers 14 residues. Trimming cost V 6 bases and J 4 bases, with 13 bases left between them. Germline V gene data show CDR1 as MNHEY and CDR2 as SVGAGI. The CDR3 region has the DNA TGTGCCAGCAGCCCGGGACTCGCCGGAAACACCATATATTTT. Encoded protein: CASSPGLAGNTIYF.